Listed below are T cell receptor beta chains from one sample, sequenced in a study of response to subunit inactivated influenza vaccine. TCRdb reanalysed the RT-PCR reads using MiXCR and keeps one entry per CDR3 protein. The sample holds some 800,000 distinct CDR3 sequences, less than 25% seen once. The sequences come from PBMCs from blood, collected about 5 days after vaccination. Source of these receptors: a man over 45 who received an inactivated influenza vaccine. The CDR3 runs from the conserved cysteine through the conserved F or W. D genes are given only for firm matches. A clone size is listed for some rows: how often the clone was seen (once, few, many), or a class if it is expanded.

>TRBV6-2/TRBV6-3|11|TRBJ2-5|few|-
CASRTEMTQYF
TGTGCCAGCAGAACGGAAATGACCCAGTACTTC
>TRBV21-1|18|TRBJ1-5|-|-
CASSKEDGRKNSNQPQHF
TGTGCCAGCAGCAAAGAGGACGGGCGGAAGAATAGCAATCAGCCCCAGCATTTT
>TRBV20-1|14|TRBJ2-2|few|-
CSARPWGATGELFF
TGCAGTGCTAGACCTTGGGGAGCTACCGGGGAGCTGTTTTTT
>TRBV20-1|13|TRBJ1-4|many|-
CSARTATNEKLFF
TGCAGTGCTCGGACAGCAACTAATGAAAAACTGTTTTTT
>TRBV7-8|15|TRBJ2-7|few|TRBD2
CASSLEAGVTYEQYF
TGTGCCAGCAGCTTAGAGGCGGGAGTGACCTACGAGCAGTACTTC
>TRBV6-2/TRBV6-3|14|TRBJ1-1|few|-
CAIAKTPSNTEAFF
TGTGCCATCGCCAAGACACCCTCGAACACTGAAGCTTTCTTT
>TRBV5-5|16|TRBJ2-7|once|TRBD2
CASRRMASGSSYEQYF
TGTGCCAGCAGACGGATGGCTAGCGGGAGCTCATACGAGCAGTACTTC
>TRBV15|16|TRBJ1-4|-|-
CATSRLPGATNEKLFF
TGTGCCACCAGCAGACTACCAGGCGCAACTAATGAAAAACTGTTTTTT
>TRBV2|13|TRBJ2-5|few|TRBD1
CARNRDSEETQYF
TGTGCCAGGAACAGGGACAGCGAAGAGACCCAGTACTTC
>TRBV29-1|15|TRBJ2-2|-|-
CSVEDPLISTGELFF
TGCAGCGTTGAAGATCCTTTGATTTCCACCGGGGAGCTGTTTTTT
>TRBV28|16|TRBJ2-3|once|-
CASSQGRLLSTDTQYF
TGTGCCAGCAGCCAAGGCCGACTCCTATCCACAGATACGCAGTATTTT
>TRBV25-1|16|TRBJ2-4|-|TRBD1
CASRGTGWLAKNIQYF
TGTGCCAGCAGGGGGACAGGGTGGCTAGCCAAAAACATTCAGTACTTC
>TRBV25-1|11|TRBJ1-2|many|-
CASSESYGYTF
TGTGCCAGCAGTGAATCGTATGGCTACACCTTC
>TRBV5-1|15|TRBJ2-1|-|TRBD1
CASSLEGAPFTWQFF
TGCGCCAGCAGCTTGGAGGGGGCTCCATTTACATGGCAGTTCTTC
>TRBV20-1|14|TRBJ2-2|few|-
CSAVPGSRGRELFF
TGCAGTGCTGTACCGGGATCTCGAGGCCGGGAGCTGTTTTTT
>TRBV20-1|14|TRBJ2-5|few|TRBD2
CSARAAGASETQYF
TGCAGTGCTAGAGCAGCGGGAGCTTCGGAGACCCAGTACTTC
>TRBV5-1|14|TRBJ2-7|-|-
CASSLEAGLYEQYF
TGCGCCAGCAGCTTGGAGGCGGGCCTGTACGAGCAGTACTTC
>TRBV25-1|14|TRBJ1-1|few|-
CASSESIRGSFAFF
TGTGCCAGCAGTGAATCTATAAGAGGGTCCTTTGCTTTCTTT
>TRBV12-3/TRBV12-4|14|TRBJ2-2|few|TRBD1
CASSRQGDTGELFF
TGTGCCAGCAGTCGACAGGGTGACACCGGGGAGCTGTTTTTT
>TRBV5-6|13|TRBJ2-7|many|-
CASTWGSSYEQYF
TGTGCCAGCACCTGGGGCAGCTCCTACGAGCAGTACTTC
>TRBV11-3|13|TRBJ2-2|-|-
CASSLSYAGELFF
TGTGCCAGCAGCTTATCTTACGCCGGGGAGCTGTTTTTT
>TRBV30|14|TRBJ1-6|-|TRBD1
CAWSVETGNSPLHF
TGTGCCTGGAGTGTAGAGACAGGGAATTCACCCCTCCACTTT
>TRBV27|14|TRBJ2-7|-|TRBD1
CASRSRQGSDEQYF
TGTGCCAGCAGGTCCAGACAGGGGAGCGACGAGCAGTACTTC
>TRBV24-1|15|TRBJ2-3|many|-
CATSLRVGAEDTQYF
TGTGCCACCAGTTTACGGGTTGGTGCCGAAGATACGCAGTATTTT
>TRBV6-5|18|TRBJ2-1|few|-
CASSYQRRDRSSYNEQFF
TGTGCCAGCAGTTACCAACGACGGGACCGTAGCTCCTACAATGAGCAGTTCTTC
>TRBV12-3/TRBV12-4|15|TRBJ1-5|-|TRBD1
CASSLRDSRNQPQHF
TGTGCCAGCAGTCTCCGGGACAGCCGTAATCAGCCCCAGCATTTT
>TRBV2|18|TRBJ2-1|few|TRBD2
CASSFRSGLAGANNEQFF
TGTGCCAGCAGTTTTCGCTCGGGGCTAGCGGGGGCCAACAATGAGCAGTTCTTC
>TRBV7-6|16|TRBJ2-7|-|-
CASSLALSGNPYEQYF
TGTGCCAGCAGCTTAGCGCTAAGCGGAAATCCCTACGAGCAGTACTTC
>TRBV10-3|17|TRBJ1-2|-|TRBD1
CAISEQSPGQGSGGYTF
TGTGCCATCAGTGAGCAGTCACCGGGACAGGGTTCGGGTGGCTACACCTTC
>TRBV5-5|15|TRBJ2-3|-|TRBD2
CASSRTSGPTDTQYF
TGTGCCAGCAGCCGGACTAGCGGACCCACAGATACGCAGTATTTT
>TRBV5-1|14|TRBJ2-5|-|-
CASSLGTAPRTQYF
TGCGCCAGCAGCTTGGGGACAGCCCCAAGGACCCAGTACTTC
>TRBV21-1|11|TRBJ1-5|few|-
CASGLNQPQHF
TGTGCCAGCGGCCTCAACCAGCCCCAGCATTTT
>TRBV29-1|13|TRBJ2-2|few|-
CSVDQQGTGELFF
TGCAGCGTTGACCAGCAGGGAACCGGGGAGCTGTTTTTT
>TRBV24-1|13|TRBJ2-3|-|TRBD1
CATGQGRTDTQYF
TGTGCCACGGGACAGGGACGCACAGATACGCAGTATTTT
>TRBV12-3/TRBV12-4|13|TRBJ2-7|-|-
CASSKSQGYEQYF
TGTGCCAGCAGCAAAAGTCAGGGGTACGAGCAGTACTTC
>TRBV5-1|15|TRBJ1-4|many|TRBD1
CASSPGQGLAEKLFF
TGCGCCAGCAGCCCCGGACAGGGCCTCGCTGAAAAACTGTTTTTT
>TRBV10-3|13|TRBJ2-5|-|-
CAIRPFVGETQYF
TGTGCCATCAGGCCTTTCGTGGGAGAGACCCAGTACTTC
>TRBV7-6|16|TRBJ2-7|-|-
CASSALQGLIPYEQYF
TGTGCCAGCAGCGCATTACAGGGCCTAATCCCCTACGAGCAGTACTTC
>TRBV12-3/TRBV12-4|13|TRBJ1-1|few|TRBD1
CASMTGANTEAFF
TGTGCCAGCATGACAGGGGCGAACACTGAAGCTTTCTTT
>TRBV18|14|TRBJ2-7|few|TRBD1
CASSGDRVREEQYF
TGTGCCAGCTCGGGGGACAGGGTGCGGGAAGAGCAGTACTTC
>TRBV20-1|14|TRBJ1-5|few|TRBD1
CSAQGQGVDQPQHF
TGCAGTGCCCAGGGACAGGGCGTCGATCAGCCCCAGCATTTT
>TRBV4-1|15|TRBJ2-2|many|-
CASSQDGAYTGELFF
TGCGCCAGCAGCCAAGACGGGGCGTACACCGGGGAGCTGTTTTTT
>TRBV6-5|14|TRBJ1-2|-|-
CASSYDRGVGGYTF
TGTGCCAGCAGTTACGATAGGGGTGTGGGGGGCTACACCTTC
>TRBV24-1|14|TRBJ2-1|few|-
CATSDRTLNNEQFF
TGTGCCACCAGTGATAGGACACTGAACAATGAGCAGTTCTTC
>TRBV6-6|13|TRBJ2-7|-|-
CASSASSPYEQYF
TGTGCCAGCAGTGCTAGTTCCCCCTACGAGCAGTACTTC
>TRBV15|17|TRBJ2-3|-|-
CATSRDWPQTRTDTQYF
TGTGCCACCAGCAGAGATTGGCCCCAAACTAGAACAGATACGCAGTATTTT
>TRBV20-1|13|TRBJ2-7|-|-
CSATAGKVDEQYF
TGCAGTGCTACGGCAGGGAAGGTCGACGAGCAGTACTTC
>TRBV7-2|17|TRBJ2-1|few|TRBD2
CASSLPPGLAGENEQFF
TGTGCCAGCAGCCTGCCACCGGGACTAGCGGGGGAAAATGAGCAGTTCTTC
>TRBV2|15|TRBJ2-7|-|TRBD2
CASSRRSGRDYEQYF
TGTGCCAGCAGTCGACGTAGCGGGAGGGACTACGAGCAGTACTTC
>TRBV12-3/TRBV12-4|14|TRBJ1-5|-|-
CASSLGRTSGPQHF
TGTGCCAGCAGTTTAGGACGGACCTCGGGGCCCCAGCATTTT
>TRBV11-2|15|TRBJ1-1|few|TRBD1
CASSLNGGQGTEAFF
TGTGCCAGCAGCTTAAATGGGGGACAGGGGACTGAAGCTTTCTTT
>TRBV12-5|12|TRBJ1-5|once|-
CASGFSRQPQHF
TGTGCTAGTGGTTTCTCCAGGCAGCCCCAGCATTTT
>TRBV20-1|13|TRBJ2-3|-|TRBD2
CSARRSGGAEQYF
TGCAGTGCTAGGCGCAGCGGGGGGGCCGAACAGTATTTT